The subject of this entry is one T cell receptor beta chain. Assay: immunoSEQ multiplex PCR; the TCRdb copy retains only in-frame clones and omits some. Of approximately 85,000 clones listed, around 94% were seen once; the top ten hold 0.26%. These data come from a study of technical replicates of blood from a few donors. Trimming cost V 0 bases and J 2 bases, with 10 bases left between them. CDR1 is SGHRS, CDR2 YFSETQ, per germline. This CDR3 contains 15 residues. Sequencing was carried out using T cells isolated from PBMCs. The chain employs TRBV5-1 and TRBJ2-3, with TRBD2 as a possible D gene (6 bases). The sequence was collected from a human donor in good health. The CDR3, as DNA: TGCGCCAGCAGCTTGGGGGGACTTGCCACAGATACGCAGTATTTT. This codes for CASSLGGLATDTQYF.